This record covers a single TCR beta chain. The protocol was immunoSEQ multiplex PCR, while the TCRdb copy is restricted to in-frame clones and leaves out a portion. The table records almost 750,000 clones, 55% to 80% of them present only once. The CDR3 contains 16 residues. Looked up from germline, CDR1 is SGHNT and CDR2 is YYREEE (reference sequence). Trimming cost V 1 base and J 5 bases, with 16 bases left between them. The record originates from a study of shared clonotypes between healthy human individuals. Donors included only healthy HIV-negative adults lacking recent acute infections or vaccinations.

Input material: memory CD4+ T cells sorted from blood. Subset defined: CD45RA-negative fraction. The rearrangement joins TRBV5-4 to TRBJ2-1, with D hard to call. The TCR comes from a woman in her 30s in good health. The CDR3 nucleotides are TGTGCCAGCAGCTTGCCGACTCCACTTCGAGACAATGAGCAGTTCTTC. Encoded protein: CASSLPTPLRDNEQFF.